This is a list of T cell receptor beta chains from one sample in a study of blood T cells in healthy people across ages. Each CDR3 protein gets one entry after TCRdb re-called the 5' RACE reads with MiXCR. Found here are 850,000 or so distinct CDR3 sequences, under 35% of them singletons; the top ten hold roughly a sixth. Sequencing input: blood. The receptors were gathered from a woman older than 75 in good health. Both conserved end residues are part of each CDR3. D genes are given only for firm matches. Size tells how often a clone was seen (once, few, many) or the class of an expanded clone, and some rows leave it out.

>NA|TRBV5-1|TRBD1|TRBJ2-2
TGCGCCAGCAGCGGTAGGACAGGGGAGTACGCCGGGGAGCTGTTTTTT
CASSGRTGEYAGELFF
>NA|TRBV5-1|TRBD2|TRBJ2-1
TGCGCCAGCCTGGGGACTAGCGGCCTTAGGGGCGATGAGCAGTTCTTC
CASLGTSGLRGDEQFF
>NA|TRBV27|NA|TRBJ1-3
TGTGCCAGCAGTTTGAGGGGTAATGGAAACACCATATATTTT
CASSLRGNGNTIYF
>NA|TRBV6-6|TRBD1|TRBJ2-7
TGTGCCAGCAGCGGACAGGCGTATTCCTACGAGCAGTACTTC
CASSGQAYSYEQYF
>NA|TRBV11-2|TRBD2|TRBJ2-7
TGTGTCAGCAGCCCGGGGCGACTAGCCTCCCTCGCCTACGAGCAGTACTTC
CVSSPGRLASLAYEQYF
>many|TRBV7-2|NA|TRBJ2-7
TGTGCCAGCAGCTTAGTAGGACACGATAGTTACGAGCAGTACTTC
CASSLVGHDSYEQYF
>many|TRBV4-1|TRBD2|TRBJ2-7
TGCGCCAGCAGCCAAGTGGGAGCGGGGATTAACTCCTACGAGCAGTACTTC
CASSQVGAGINSYEQYF
>few|TRBV7-6|NA|TRBJ2-3
TGTGCCAGCAGCCACCACACATTTAGGGTGGGACACACAGATACGCAGTATTTT
CASSHHTFRVGHTDTQYF
>NA|TRBV7-2|TRBD1|TRBJ2-2
TGTGCCAGCAGCTTGGAAGGGACAGGCCTGGGGGGCACCGGGGAGCGGTTTTTT
CASSLEGTGLGGTGERFF
>NA|TRBV20-1|NA|TRBJ2-4
TGCAGTGCAGCGGACTTCCTCAAAATACTAGCCAAAAACATTCAGTACTTC
CSAADFLKILAKNIQYF
>NA|TRBV7-2|NA|TRBJ1-5
TGTGCCAGCAGCTTTTCCGGGCAGGGCAATCAGCCCCAGCATTTT
CASSFSGQGNQPQHF
>few|TRBV7-8|TRBD1|TRBJ2-7
TGTGCCAGCAGCTCAAGACTCGGACAGGGTAGCTCCTACGAGCAGTACTTC
CASSSRLGQGSSYEQYF
>few|TRBV7-2|NA|TRBJ2-3
TGTGCCAGCAGCTTAGTCGTTCCGGGTTCGGTAGATACGCAGTATTTT
CASSLVVPGSVDTQYF
>NA|TRBV7-2|NA|TRBJ1-2
TGTGCCAGCAAAGAGGGGGGGGACTATGGCTACACCTTC
CASKEGGDYGYTF
>many|TRBV5-1|TRBD2|TRBJ2-5
TGCGCCAGCAGCGGGGGGACTAGCGGGGAGACCCAGTACTTC
CASSGGTSGETQYF
>NA|TRBV25-1|NA|TRBJ2-2
TGTGCCAGCACTCTTGCGAACACCGGGGAGCTGTTTTTT
CASTLANTGELFF
>many|TRBV27|NA|TRBJ2-7
TGTGCCAGCGGGCCCATCGGGGCCGGGTACGAGCAGTACTTC
CASGPIGAGYEQYF
>few|TRBV6-5|TRBD1|TRBJ1-1
TGTGCCTGTAGACAGGGGGTGGAAGCTTTCTTT
CACRQGVEAFF
>many|TRBV6-5|NA|TRBJ1-1
TGTGCCAGCAGTTACTTACAGGGAAACACTGAAGCTTTCTTT
CASSYLQGNTEAFF
>NA|TRBV6-1|NA|TRBJ1-4
TGTGCCAGCAGTGCTCGGCGCTACGGGTTGGACGGCGAGGGGGATAATGAAAAACTGTTTTTT
CASSARRYGLDGEGDNEKLFF
>many|TRBV7-2|NA|TRBJ1-1
TGTGCCAGCAGCTTAGATAGCAGAACGACCGAAGCTTTCTTT
CASSLDSRTTEAFF
>NA|TRBV20-1|NA|TRBJ2-3
TGCAGTGCGTCGGTCTTTTTCCCAGACACGCAGTATTTT
CSASVFFPDTQYF
>many|TRBV5-1|NA|TRBJ2-1
TGCGCCAGCAGCTTAACAGGGAGGAATGAGCAGTTCTTC
CASSLTGRNEQFF
>few|TRBV11-2|NA|TRBJ1-1
TGTGCCAGCAGTCCCAGGACCGTACGGGGAAGAAACACTGAAGCTTTCTTT
CASSPRTVRGRNTEAFF
>many|TRBV12-3/TRBV12-4|TRBD1|TRBJ2-7
TGTGCCAGCAGTACAGGGGCTCTGCGATACGAGCAGTACTTC
CASSTGALRYEQYF